The 10 T cell receptor beta chains below come from one sample, sequenced in a study of CD8 T cells in Susac syndrome. RNA in amounts of about 0.45 to 1 ug was reverse transcribed with random hexamers. TCRdb reprocessed the immunoSEQ multiplex PCR reads via MiXCR and lists one record per CDR3 protein. This sample has approximately 170,000 distinct CDR3 sequences, with 85% to 95% found just once. The sequenced sample was CD4+ T cells from PBMCs. The receptors shown here come from a human donor in good health.

The chain couples TRBV19 to TRBJ1-2, with TRBD1 matching 8 bases. The CDR3 covers 14 residues. CDR1 is LNHDA, CDR2 SQIVND, per germline (reference sequence). With V trimmed by 5 bases and J by 2 bases, 4 bases remained unmatched. The CDR3 DNA follows: TGTGCCAGTAGTCTACAGGGGGGAAACTATGGCTACACCTTC. This translates into CASSLQGGNYGYTF.

The chain carries TRBV4-1 and TRBJ2-5, with 7 bases that match TRBD1. The CDR3 has 18 residues. In germline, CDR1 is MGHRA, CDR2 YSYEKL. V shed 3 bases and J 5 bases; nucleotides not matched to a gene: 18. DNA for the CDR3: TGCGCCAGCAGCCAGCGATTCATCAGGACAGGCTGGGCGGAGACCCAGTACTTC. This translates into CASSQRFIRTGWAETQYF.

The chain uses TRBV5-4 and TRBJ2-2, with 7 bases identical to TRBD1. Germline CDR1 reads SGHNT; CDR2 reads YYREEE (reference sequence). Unmatched junction bases numbered 11, after V lost 7 bases and J lost 5 bases. The CDR3 totals 15 residues. The CDR3 region is CASGSGQIRTGELFF. Written as DNA, the CDR3 is TGTGCCAGCGGTTCGGGACAGATTCGAACCGGGGAGCTGTTTTTT.

The V and J genes are TRBV7-9 and TRBJ2-7, with D possibly matching TRBD2 (5 bases). Looked up from germline, CDR1 is SEHNR and CDR2 is FQNEAQ (reference sequence). The CDR3 extends over 14 amino acids. Trimming removed 5 bases from V and 9 bases from J, with 20 bases in between. The CDR3 DNA sequence: TGTGCCAGCAGCCCCTCGTGGGTCGAGGGCGCGCAGTACTTC. Protein product: CASSPSWVEGAQYF.

The V call is TRBV28, the J call TRBJ2-5, with 7 bases fitting TRBD1. The CDR3 has 13 residues. Germline V lookup: CDR1 MDHEN, CDR2 SYDVKM. With V trimmed by 8 bases and J by 5 bases, 8 bases remained unmatched. The CDR3 DNA sequence: TGTGCCAGCGGCCAGGGGGATACGGAGACCCAGTACTTC. Amino acid sequence: CASGQGDTETQYF.

About this clonotype: The germline gene is not matched at one end of the junction; a read error may be the cause. This sequence joins TRBV5-1 and TRBJ2-5, with D perhaps being TRBD1 or TRBD2 (5 bases each). This CDR3 spans 13 amino acids. Per germline, CDR1 SGHRS and CDR2 YFSETQ. The CDR3 here is CASSSGAQETQYF. The CDR3 bases are TGTGCCAGCTCATCCGGGGCTCAAGAGACCCAGTACTTC.

This clonotype was recorded once. This rearrangement joins TRBV11-2 to TRBJ2-5, with TRBD2 matching over 11 bases. V shed 2 bases and J 5 bases; nucleotides not matched to a gene: 10. Looked up from germline, CDR1 is SGHAT and CDR2 is FQNNGV. The CDR3 is 17 residues long. CDR3 sequence: CASSLSRTSGSWETQYF. CDR3 coding DNA: TGTGCCAGCAGCTTAAGTCGGACTAGCGGGTCATGGGAGACCCAGTACTTC.

The V call is TRBV2, the J call TRBJ2-1; 9 bases agree with TRBD2. Losses at the gene ends were 7 bases for V and 5 bases for J; bases not matched to a gene: 9. Germline CDR1 and CDR2: SNHLY and FYNNEI. The length of the CDR3 is 15 residues. CDR3 nucleotide sequence: TGTGCCAGCACCTCCGGGACTAGCTTCCACAATGAGCAGTTCTTC. This codes for CASTSGTSFHNEQFF.

The CDR3 is CASSTRWVAFF. Written as DNA, the CDR3 is TGTGCCAGCAGCACACGTTGGGTGGCTTTCTTT. The V and J genes are TRBV2 and TRBJ1-1; D is undetermined. Per germline, CDR1 SNHLY and CDR2 FYNNEI. V was trimmed by 6 bases and J by 11 bases, leaving 13 bases between them. The CDR3 is 11 residues long.

The genes are TRBV5-1 and TRBJ2-3; D remains ambiguous. CDR1 is SGHRS and CDR2 is YFSETQ in the germline V gene. This CDR3 has 13 amino acids. V was clipped by 2 bases and J by 3 bases, with 7 bases between them. The CDR3 here is CASSFPQTDTQYF. The CDR3 coding sequence is TGCGCCAGCAGCTTCCCCCAAACAGATACGCAGTATTTT.